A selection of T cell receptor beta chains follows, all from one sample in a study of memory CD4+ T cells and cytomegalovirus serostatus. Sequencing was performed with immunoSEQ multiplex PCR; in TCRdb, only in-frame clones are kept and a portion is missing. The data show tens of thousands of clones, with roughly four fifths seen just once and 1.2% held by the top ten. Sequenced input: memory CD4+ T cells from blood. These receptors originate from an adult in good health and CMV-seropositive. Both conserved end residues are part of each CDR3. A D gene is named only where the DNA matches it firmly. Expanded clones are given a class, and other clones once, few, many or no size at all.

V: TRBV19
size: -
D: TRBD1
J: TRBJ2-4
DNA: TGTGCCAGTGGTACAGGGGGTGGAAACATTCAGTACTTC
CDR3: CASGTGGGNIQYF

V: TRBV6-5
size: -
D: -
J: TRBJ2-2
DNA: TGTGCCAGCAGCCGACGCGGGGAGCTGTTTTTT
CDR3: CASSRRGELFF

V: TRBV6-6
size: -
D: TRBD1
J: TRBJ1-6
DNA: TGTGCCAGCAGCCGCCGACAGGGACTAAATTCACCCCTCCACTTT
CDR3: CASSRRQGLNSPLHF

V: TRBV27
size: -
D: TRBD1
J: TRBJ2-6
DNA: TGTGCCAGCGGGACAGGCCTACGGGGGTCGCTCGAATACTCTGGGGCCAACGTCCTGACTTTC
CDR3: CASGTGLRGSLEYSGANVLTF

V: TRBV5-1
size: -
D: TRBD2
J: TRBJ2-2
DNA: TGCGCCAGCAGCTCATCAGGGACTAGCGGGCCATGGCGGGAGCTGTTTTTT
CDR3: CASSSSGTSGPWRELFF

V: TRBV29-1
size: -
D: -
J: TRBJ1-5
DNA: TGCAGCGGGGGGGAGGCTGGCCAGCCCCAGCATTTT
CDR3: CSGGEAGQPQHF

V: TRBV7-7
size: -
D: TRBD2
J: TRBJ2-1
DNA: TGTGCTAGCAGCTTAGATCTTGCGGGGGGGCCCAATGAGCAGTTCTTC
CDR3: CASSLDLAGGPNEQFF

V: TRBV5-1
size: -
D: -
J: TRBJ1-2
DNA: TGCGCCAGCAGCTTGGAAGGGGAGGGAGGCTATGGCTACACCTTC
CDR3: CASSLEGEGGYGYTF

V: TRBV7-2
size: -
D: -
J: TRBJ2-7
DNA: TGTGCCAGCAGCGAAGACAGGTTTTCCTACGAGCAGTACTTC
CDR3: CASSEDRFSYEQYF

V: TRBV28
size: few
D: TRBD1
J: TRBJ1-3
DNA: TGTGCCAGCAGTCTTCCGACAGGGGGCTGGGACACCATATATTTT
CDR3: CASSLPTGGWDTIYF

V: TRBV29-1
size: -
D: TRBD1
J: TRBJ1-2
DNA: TGCAGCGTTGCTGTGGGGACAGACTTCAACTATGGCTACACCTTC
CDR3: CSVAVGTDFNYGYTF

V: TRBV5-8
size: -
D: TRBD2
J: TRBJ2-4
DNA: TGTGCCAGCAGTCCCTCTCCGGGGAGGGTCAACATTCAGTACTTC
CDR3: CASSPSPGRVNIQYF

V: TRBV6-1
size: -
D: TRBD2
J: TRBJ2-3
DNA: TGTGCCACCTTAGCGGGGGGGCAGGGTACGCAGTATTTT
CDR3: CATLAGGQGTQYF

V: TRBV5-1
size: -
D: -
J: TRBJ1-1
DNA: TGCGCCAGCAGCTTGGCCGGGGGTAGGACTGAAGCTTTCTTT
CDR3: CASSLAGGRTEAFF

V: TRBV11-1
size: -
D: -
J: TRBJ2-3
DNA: TGTGCCAGCAGCCGGGAGTTGAGGAATACGCAGTATTTT
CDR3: CASSRELRNTQYF

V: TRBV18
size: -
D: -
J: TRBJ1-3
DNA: TGTGCCAGCTCAACCAACGGAATTCACTCTGGAAACACCATATATTTT
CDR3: CASSTNGIHSGNTIYF

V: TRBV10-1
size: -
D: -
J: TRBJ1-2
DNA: TGCGCCAGCAGTGAGCAGGGGCGCTATGGCTACACCTTC
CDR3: CASSEQGRYGYTF

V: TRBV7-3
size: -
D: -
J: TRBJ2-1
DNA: TGTGCCAGCAGCTTAGGTGGGCAGTACAATGAGCAGTTCTTC
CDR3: CASSLGGQYNEQFF

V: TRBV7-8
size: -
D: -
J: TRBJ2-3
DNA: TGTGCCAGCAGCTTAGCGGGGATGGCTGTTTCAGATACGCAGTATTTT
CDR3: CASSLAGMAVSDTQYF

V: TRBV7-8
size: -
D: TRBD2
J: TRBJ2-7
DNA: TGTGCCAGCAGCCGAACCGGACTAGCGGGAACCTACGAGCAGTACTTC
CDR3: CASSRTGLAGTYEQYF

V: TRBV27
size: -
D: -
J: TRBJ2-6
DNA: TGTGCCAGCAGTTTCGGGCAGGGTTCCTCTGGGGCCAACGTCCTGACTTTC
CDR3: CASSFGQGSSGANVLTF

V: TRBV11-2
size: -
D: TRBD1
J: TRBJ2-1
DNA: TGTGCCAGCAGCTCCCGACAGGGGTTGGAGCAGTTCTTC
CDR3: CASSSRQGLEQFF

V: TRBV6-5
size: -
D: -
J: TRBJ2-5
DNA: TGTGCCAGCAGTTACTCCGGGGGCGGAGAGACCCAGTACTTC
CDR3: CASSYSGGGETQYF

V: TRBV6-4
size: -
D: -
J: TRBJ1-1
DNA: TGTGCCAGCAGTGACTTCCCAAGGAGGAACCCTGAAGCTTTCTTT
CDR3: CASSDFPRRNPEAFF

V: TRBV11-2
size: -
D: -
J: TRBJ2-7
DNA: TGTGCCAGCAGCTTAATATCTGTCAGGGGCTTGATGTACGAGCAGTACTTC
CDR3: CASSLISVRGLMYEQYF